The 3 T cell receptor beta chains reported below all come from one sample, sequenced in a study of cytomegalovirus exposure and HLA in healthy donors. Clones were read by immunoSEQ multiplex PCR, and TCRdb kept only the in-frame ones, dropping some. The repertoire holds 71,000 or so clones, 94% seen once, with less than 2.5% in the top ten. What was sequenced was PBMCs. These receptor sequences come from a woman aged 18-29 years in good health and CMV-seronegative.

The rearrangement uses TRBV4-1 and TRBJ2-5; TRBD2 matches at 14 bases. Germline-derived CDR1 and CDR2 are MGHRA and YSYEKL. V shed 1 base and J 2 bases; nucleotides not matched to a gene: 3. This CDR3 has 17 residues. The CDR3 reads CASSQVGTSGSQETQYF. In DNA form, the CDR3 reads TGCGCCAGCAGCCAAGTCGGGACTAGCGGGAGTCAAGAGACCCAGTACTTC.

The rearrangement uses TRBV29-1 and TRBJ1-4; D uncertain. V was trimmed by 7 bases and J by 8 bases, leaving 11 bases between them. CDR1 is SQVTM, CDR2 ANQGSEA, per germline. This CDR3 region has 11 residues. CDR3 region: CSARGREKLFF. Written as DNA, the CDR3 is TGCAGCGCCCGGGGTCGGGAAAAACTGTTTTTT.

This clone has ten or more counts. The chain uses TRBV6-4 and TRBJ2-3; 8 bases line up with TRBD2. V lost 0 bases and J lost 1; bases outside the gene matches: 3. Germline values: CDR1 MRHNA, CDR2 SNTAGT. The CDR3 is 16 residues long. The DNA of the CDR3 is TGTGCCAGCAGTGACTCGACGGGGGGGGGCACAGATACGCAGTATTTT. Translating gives CASSDSTGGGTDTQYF.